Following are 13 T cell receptor beta chains from one sample sequenced in a study of cytomegalovirus exposure and HLA in healthy donors. A multiplex PCR was run with 60 Vbeta primers and 13 Jbeta primers. Assay: immunoSEQ multiplex PCR; the TCRdb copy retains only in-frame clones and omits some. In the table there are some 140,000 clones, around 77% of which are singletons. Sample: PBMCs. These receptors came from a man younger than 35 in good health and CMV-seronegative.

The chain has TRBV30 and TRBJ1-5; D gene unclear. CDR1 and CDR2 from the germline V gene are GTSNPN and SVGIG (reference sequence). This CDR3 region has 16 residues. V dropped 1 base and J dropped 2 bases, with 15 bases sitting between them. CDR3 DNA: TGTGCCTGGAGTGGACAAAGTAGCGGTGGCAATCAGCCCCAGCATTTT. Translating gives CAWSGQSSGGNQPQHF.

This chain connects TRBV5-1 to TRBJ1-4; TRBD1 might be the D (5 bases). Germline V gives CDR1 SGHRS, CDR2 YFSETQ. V was cut by 2 bases and J by 2 bases, with 10 bases left in between. The CDR3 totals 15 residues. The CDR3 is CASSFQGATNEKLFF. CDR3 bases: TGCGCCAGCAGCTTCCAGGGTGCGACTAATGAAAAACTGTTTTTT.

There are a few counts of this clone. The V call is TRBV4-3, the J call TRBJ1-4; 8 bases agree with TRBD1. The length of the CDR3 is 17 residues. Trimming at V came to 0 bases and at J to 6 bases, leaving 9 bases not matched to a gene. Looked up from germline, CDR1 is LGHNA and CDR2 is YSLEER. CDR3 in DNA: TGCGCCAGCAGCCAAGATTCGGACAGGGCCCGTTATGAAAAACTGTTTTTT. This codes for CASSQDSDRARYEKLFF.

The chain joins TRBV7-2 to TRBJ1-1, with D possibly matching TRBD1 (5 bases). V was trimmed by 5 bases and J by 1 base, leaving 11 bases between them. The CDR3 has 14 residues. CDR1 is SGHTA and CDR2 is FQGNSA in the germline V gene. DNA for the CDR3: TGTGCCAGCAGCACCTTTGGACAGAACACTGAAGCTTTCTTT. As protein: CASSTFGQNTEAFF. Looking up the rest from reference TRBV7-2 and TRBJ1-1 gives the full variable domain: GAGVSQSPSNKVTEKGKDVELRCDPISGHTALYWYRQSLGQGLEFLIYFQGNSAPDKSGLPSDRFSAERTGGSVSTLTIQRTQQEDSAVYLCASSTFGQNTEAFFGQGTRLTVV.

The chain has TRBV19 and TRBJ2-3; a possible D gene is TRBD1 (6 bases). V was trimmed by 4 bases and J by 3 bases, leaving 8 bases between them. CDR1 is LNHDA, CDR2 SQIVND, per germline (reference sequence). The CDR3 extends over 13 amino acids. As DNA, the CDR3 is TGTGCCAGTAGTACTCAGGGGACAGATACGCAGTATTTT. Amino acids: CASSTQGTDTQYF.

This chain links TRBV19 with TRBJ1-4, with 10 bases fitting TRBD1. CDR3 size: 20 residues. Germline V gene lookup returns CDR1 LNHDA and CDR2 SQIVND (reference sequence). Germline trimming cut 7 bases from V and 10 bases from J; bases unmatched to any gene: 27. CDR3 sequence: CASTQTRGQGKTDRLGKLFF. As DNA, the CDR3 is TGTGCCAGTACCCAAACCCGGGGACAGGGGAAAACCGATAGGCTCGGAAAACTGTTTTTT. The whole variable domain, remainder taken from reference TRBV19 and TRBJ1-4, is DGGITQSPKYLFRKEGQNVTLSCEQNLNHDAMYWYRQDPGQGLRLIYYSQIVNDFQKGDIAEGYSVSREKKESFPLTVTSAQKNPTAFYLCASTQTRGQGKTDRLGKLFFGSGTQLSVL.

This clone was observed a few times. The chain carries TRBV6-6 and TRBJ1-3; 8 bases align to TRBD1. Germline lookup yields CDR1 MNHNY and CDR2 SVGAGI (reference sequence). V shed 5 bases, J shed 4 bases, and the junction held 4 bases outside the gene matches. The CDR3 runs 14 residues. The CDR3 is CASSMGQAGNTIYF. In nucleotides, the CDR3 is TGTGCCAGCAGTATGGGACAGGCCGGAAACACCATATATTTT.

The chain links TRBV29-1 to TRBJ2-7, with TRBD2 identical over 10 bases. The CDR3 is 17 amino acids. With 1 base clipped from V and 0 bases from J, the junction kept 9 bases outside the gene matches. Germline V lookup: CDR1 SQVTM, CDR2 ANQGSEA. The CDR3 DNA follows: TGCAGCGTTGAAGGTCACCTAGCGGGGGCCAGCTCCTACGAGCAGTACTTC. This codes for CSVEGHLAGASSYEQYF.

This clone occurred a few times. V usage is TRBV6-6 and J usage is TRBJ1-5, with D maybe TRBD1 (6 bases). V lost 5 bases and J lost 1, with 12 bases in between. The CDR3 consists of 15 residues. The germline gives CDR1 MNHNY, CDR2 SVGAGI (reference sequence). CDR3 nucleotide sequence: TGTGCCAGCAGTACCAGAGGGGGAAGCAATCAGCCCCAGCATTTT. Translating it yields CASSTRGGSNQPQHF.

This clone came up once. V usage is TRBV6-1 and J usage is TRBJ2-3, with TRBD2 matching over 10 bases. V was clipped by 6 bases and J by 6 bases; unmatched bases: 15. The length of the CDR3 is 17 residues. CDR1 and CDR2 from the germline V gene are MNHNS and SASEGT. CDR3 nucleotide sequence: TGTGCCAGCAGGGAAAATACAGCGGGGGGGAGAGGGGATACGCAGTATTTT. Amino acids: CASRENTAGGRGDTQYF.

On this clone itself: This CDR3 fails to terminate in the conserved phenylalanine or tryptophan, so it likely reflects a read error. The chain joins TRBV30 to TRBJ1-3; 9 positions match TRBD1. CDR1 and CDR2 (germline): GTSNPN, SVGIG (reference sequence). The CDR3 sequence is 13 residues long. Losses at the gene ends were 4 bases for V and 4 bases for J; bases not matched to a gene: 2. DNA of the CDR3: TGTGCCTGGAAGGGACAGGGAGGAAACACCATATATTCT. Protein product: CAWKGQGGNTIYS.

CDR3 amino acids: CSAQTGVEQYF. The CDR3 coding sequence is TGCAGTGCTCAGACAGGGGTCGAGCAGTACTTC. The chain combines TRBV20-1 with TRBJ2-7, with TRBD1 matching 8 bases. CDR3 size: 11 residues. The V and J ends lost 5 bases and 6 bases, in that order; junction bases with no gene match: 3. Looked up from germline, CDR1 is DFQATT and CDR2 is SNEGSKA (reference sequence).

J is TRBJ2-7 and V is TRBV23-1; 8 bases match TRBD1. TRBV23-1 is sorted into the ORF group, with uncertain function. V was pared by 6 bases and J by 2 bases, with 6 bases of the junction left unmatched. This CDR3 has 14 amino acids. The CDR3 coding sequence is TGCGCCAGCAGAAACAGGGGGGTGACCTACGAGCAGTACTTC. Residues: CASRNRGVTYEQYF.